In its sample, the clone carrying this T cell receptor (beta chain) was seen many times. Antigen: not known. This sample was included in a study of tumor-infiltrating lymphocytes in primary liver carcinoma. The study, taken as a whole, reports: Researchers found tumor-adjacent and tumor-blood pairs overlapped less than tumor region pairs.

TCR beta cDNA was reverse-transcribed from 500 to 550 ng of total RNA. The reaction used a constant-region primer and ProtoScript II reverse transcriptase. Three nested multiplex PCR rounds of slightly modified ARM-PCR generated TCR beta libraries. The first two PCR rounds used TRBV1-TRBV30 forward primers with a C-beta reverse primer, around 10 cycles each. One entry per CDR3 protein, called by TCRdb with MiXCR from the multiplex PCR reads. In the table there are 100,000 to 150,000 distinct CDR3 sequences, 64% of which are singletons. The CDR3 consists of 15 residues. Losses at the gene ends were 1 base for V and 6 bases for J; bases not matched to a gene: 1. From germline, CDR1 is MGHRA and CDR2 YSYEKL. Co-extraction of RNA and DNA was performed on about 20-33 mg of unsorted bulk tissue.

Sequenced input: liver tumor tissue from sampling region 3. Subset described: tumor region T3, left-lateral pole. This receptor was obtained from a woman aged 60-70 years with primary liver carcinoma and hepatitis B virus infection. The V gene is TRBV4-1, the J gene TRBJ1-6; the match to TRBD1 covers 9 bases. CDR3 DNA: TGCGCCAGCAGCCAAGGGGACAGGGTTAATTCACCCCTCCACTTT. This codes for CASSQGDRVNSPLHF.